The T cell receptor beta chain described here comes from a study of blood T cell repertoires in COVID-19. Turning to the study itself: From the United States, Italy and Spain came samples of acute and convalescent COVID-19. T cells, B-cell-depleted T cells, or PBMCs supplied cDNA or gDNA.

Per the original methods: Using reference gene primer amplification, nucleated cell counts were estimated. Assay: immunoSEQ multiplex PCR; the TCRdb copy retains only in-frame clones and omits some. The V and J calls and clone size come from that table; D and trimming were worked out from the DNA. The sample holds over 200,000 clones; 80% are singletons and the top ten take around 5.4%. This receptor was taken from a human donor in a cohort sampled during active COVID-19. Material for sequencing was peripheral blood.

CDR3 protein: CASSLRDSGTLNTEAFF. For the CDR3, the DNA is TGTGCCAGCAGTCTTCGGGACAGTGGAACGCTGAACACTGAAGCTTTCTTT. The chain combines TRBV6-8 with TRBJ1-1, with TRBD1 identical over 7 bases. V lost 5 bases, J lost 0 bases, and 12 bases stayed unmatched. There are 17 residues in the CDR3. Germline V CDR1 and CDR2: MNHGY, SAAAGT.